A selection of T cell receptor beta chains follows, all from one sample in a study of cytomegalovirus exposure and HLA in healthy donors. The protocol was immunoSEQ multiplex PCR, while the TCRdb copy is restricted to in-frame clones and leaves out a portion. In the table there are 80,000 to 100,000 clones, roughly 87% of which are singletons. The specimen sequenced was PBMCs. All receptors derive from a man younger than 30 in good health and CMV-seropositive. Both conserved end residues are part of each CDR3. The order of the fields is J gene, clone size, V gene, CDR3 protein. Rows may omit the clone size; those that give it use once, few, many or a size class.

TRBJ2-7	once	TRBV29-1	CSGGQGGYEQYF
TRBJ2-3	once	TRBV13	CASSRSGGSSTDTQYF
TRBJ2-2	NA	TRBV7-9	CASSLGDGELFF
TRBJ2-2	NA	TRBV6-4	CASSAANTGELFF
TRBJ2-7	NA	TRBV6-5	CASSYVKAGAYEQYF
TRBJ2-3	NA	TRBV9	CASSVVGSGGEIDTQYF
TRBJ2-5	NA	TRBV29-1	CSVVRVGGGVREETQYF
TRBJ2-3	NA	TRBV28	CASTLELASGPSSTDTQYF
TRBJ2-7	once	TRBV7-2	CASSPSTSGRAVYEQYF
TRBJ2-7	NA	TRBV4-3	CASSQESMDRRYHEQYF
TRBJ2-5	NA	TRBV5-1	CASSLDFMTSGSGETQYF
TRBJ1-5	NA	TRBV9	CASSKSGGGNQPQHF
TRBJ2-1	NA	TRBV9	CASSPGLADSYNEQFF
TRBJ1-6	NA	TRBV9	CASSEGQGINSPLHF
TRBJ2-7	NA	TRBV28	CASRQGQPYEQYF
TRBJ2-2	NA	TRBV19	CASRGLAGTGELFF
TRBJ1-1	once	TRBV6-5	CATLGVGTEAFF
TRBJ1-5	NA	TRBV23-1	CASSQSERARNQPQHF
TRBJ2-1	NA	TRBV5-6	CASSLGQGMKNEQFF
TRBJ1-5	NA	TRBV11-2	CASSVSLDQPQHF
TRBJ2-1	NA	TRBV4-3	CASSRPNQPPSSYNEQFF
TRBJ2-5	NA	TRBV7-2	CASSLAWGEETQYF
TRBJ2-7	NA	TRBV7-2	CASSFDRGYEQYF
TRBJ1-1	NA	TRBV7-8	CASSADRGGEAFF
TRBJ2-3	NA	TRBV9	CASSSVQGGLSTDTQYF
TRBJ2-1	NA	TRBV5-6	CASSPPTGYNEQFF
TRBJ2-1	NA	TRBV6-5	CASSYVGVDEQFF
TRBJ2-1	NA	TRBV28	CASSRGSYNEQFF
TRBJ2-1	NA	TRBV2	CAQRKFSSFDEQFF
TRBJ1-5	NA	TRBV10-1	CASLWGTFYWRQPQHF
TRBJ2-7	many	TRBV19	CASSITAGGPHEQYF
TRBJ1-2	NA	TRBV9	CASRDTGTYGYTF
TRBJ2-1	NA	TRBV9	CASSGFLAGAYNEQFF